This T cell receptor (beta chain) was sequenced in a study of blood T cell repertoires in COVID-19. Looking at the study overall: Acute and convalescent COVID-19 samples came from the United States, Italy and Spain. Nucleic acid was either cDNA or gDNA, and it came from T cells, B-cell-depleted T cells, or PBMCs.

In the study's own analysis: Quantification of nucleated cells was approximated via reference gene primer amplification. Sequenced by immunoSEQ multiplex PCR; TCRdb stores in-frame clones only, minus some. From that table come the V and J calls and clone size; the DNA was used to work out D and trimming. The sample carries 200,000 to 300,000 clones, roughly 79% recorded once. The germline CDR1 and CDR2 sequences are MDHEN and SYDVKM. The V and J ends lost 6 bases and 7 bases respectively, with 10 bases between them. The CDR3 spans 12 residues. A Seattle source enrolled patients during active infection and followed them longitudinally.

The sample comprised peripheral blood. The receptor comes from an elderly woman with COVID-19, enrolled during active disease. This chain links TRBV28 with TRBJ1-5; no clear D gene. In DNA, the CDR3 is TGTGCCAGCAGGCGGGAGCGCCAGCCCCAGCATTTT. Translating gives CASRRERQPQHF.